This TCR beta chain was recovered during a study of regulatory T cells in long-lasting Graves disease. Notes on the study in general: Compared with new cases, persistent Graves' patients showed reduced TCR diversity.

Concerning this clonotype: Its antigen is currently unknown.

Time point of the sample: newly diagnosed GD, antithyroid drugs for less than 3 months. The TCR library was made from RNA extracted from PBMCs. Construction of TCR beta libraries relied on iRepertoire HTBI primers and on Arm-PCR targeting CDR3 regions. Each CDR3 protein is one row after TCRdb ran MiXCR on the multiplex PCR reads. The sample includes around 460,000 distinct CDR3 sequences, approximately 15% of them seen just once. This CDR3 is built from 15 residues. The V and J ends lost 3 bases and 0 bases respectively, with 9 bases between them. These data are also associated with another study on T cells in Graves' hyperthyroidism and ophthalmopathy.

This chain connects TRBV12-3 or TRBV12-4 to TRBJ1-3; D perhaps matches TRBD1 (5 bases). The origin of this receptor is a woman aged 45 to 65 with Graves disease. The material was peripheral blood mononuclear cells (PBMCs), obtained at new diagnosis, from a patient treated with antithyroid drugs. The CDR3 spells CASSLQGYSGNTIYF. The CDR3 coding sequence is TGTGCCAGCAGTTTGCAGGGATACTCTGGAAACACCATATATTTT.